The 30 T cell receptor beta chains presented below share a single source sample, sequenced in a study of glioma-infiltrating T cells. Using RNA template, CDR3s of TCR alpha and beta were amplified with iRepertoire arm-PCR. One entry per CDR3 protein, called by TCRdb with MiXCR from the multiplex PCR reads. This table holds approximately 110,000 distinct CDR3 sequences, less than 30% found once. The source material was glioma tissue, nonneoplastic brain tissue, or PBMCs (not recorded which). All receptors derive from a human donor with low-grade glioma or glioblastoma, undergoing nonglioma brain surgery, or in good health (not recorded which).

In this sample, this clonotype turned up many times. The chain links TRBV7-2 to TRBJ2-7, with a possible D match to TRBD1 (5 bases). The CDR3 spans 14 residues. Germline values: CDR1 SGHTA, CDR2 FQGNSA. V was shortened by 1 base and J by 2 bases, with 9 bases between the two germline ends. CDR3 DNA sequence: TGTGCCAGCAGCTTAGTGGCAGGGACCTACGAGCAGTACTTC. As protein: CASSLVAGTYEQYF.

This clonotype was recorded at least ten times. The chain joins TRBV3-1 to TRBJ1-2; TRBD1 agrees at 8 bases. Germline V gene sequence: CDR1 LGHDT, CDR2 YNNKEL (reference sequence). V was clipped by 5 bases and J by 8 bases; unmatched bases: 4. This CDR3 is 12 amino acids long. In DNA, the CDR3 is TGTGCCAGCAGCTCCCGGGACAGGGGCTACACCTTC. Translating it yields CASSSRDRGYTF.

There are many counts of this clonotype. This chain links TRBV7-9 with TRBJ1-3; 7 nucleotides agree with TRBD1. V lost 4 bases and J lost 0; bases outside the gene matches: 6. The CDR3 loop spans 16 amino acids. Germline V gene sequence: CDR1 SEHNR, CDR2 FQNEAQ (reference sequence). CDR3 sequence: CASSSTGKDSGNTIYF. CDR3 bases: TGTGCCAGCAGCTCGACAGGGAAAGACTCTGGAAACACCATATATTTT. Full variable domain (rest looked up from reference TRBV7-9 and TRBJ1-3): DTGVSQNPRHKITKRGQNVTFRCDPISEHNRLYWYRQTLGQGPEFLTYFQNEAQLEKSRLLSDRFSAERPKGSFSTLEIQRTEQGDSAMYLCASSSTGKDSGNTIYFGEGSWLTVV.

The rearrangement links TRBV19 to TRBJ1-5; 8 bases match TRBD1. Germline CDR1 is LNHDA and CDR2 is SQIVND (reference sequence). The junction had 12 bases not matched to a gene; V was cut back by 9 bases and J by 5 bases. This CDR3 region has 15 residues. The CDR3 protein is CARKSPYRGYQPQHF. For the CDR3, the DNA is TGTGCCAGAAAATCCCCTTACAGGGGGTATCAGCCCCAGCATTTT.

The chain is built from TRBV2 and TRBJ2-1; TRBD1 agrees at 9 bases. The CDR3 runs 14 residues. With 5 bases clipped from V and 4 bases from J, the junction kept 3 bases outside the gene matches. CDR1 is SNHLY, CDR2 FYNNEI, per germline. CDR3 in DNA: TGTGCCAGCAGTACTGGACAGGGGTACAATGAGCAGTTCTTC. It yields the protein CASSTGQGYNEQFF. Variable domain in full (rest from reference TRBV2 and TRBJ2-1): EPEVTQTPSHQVTQMGQEVILRCVPISNHLYFYWYRQILGQKVEFLVSFYNNEISEKSEIFDDQFSVERPDGSNFTLKIRSTKLEDSAMYFCASSTGQGYNEQFFGPGTRLTVL.

This clonotype has at least ten counts. This chain connects TRBV28 to TRBJ2-1; 9 nucleotides line up with TRBD2. Germline V gene lookup returns CDR1 MDHEN and CDR2 SYDVKM. The V segment lost 5 bases and the J segment 0 bases; nucleotides outside the gene matches: 2. This CDR3 spans 15 amino acids. The CDR3 DNA reads TGTGCCAGCAGTCTTAGCGGGAGCTCCTACAATGAGCAGTTCTTC. This sequence encodes CASSLSGSSYNEQFF.

The chain uses TRBV4-3 and TRBJ2-1; D is perhaps TRBD1 or TRBD2 (5 bases each). Looked up from germline, CDR1 is LGHNA and CDR2 is YSLEER. Between the trimmed V and J ends, which lost 0 bases and 7 bases, there was a span of 10 bases. The CDR3 extends over 14 amino acids. CDR3 nucleotide sequence: TGCGCCAGCAGCCAAGAGGGGACCGTAAATGAGCAGTTCTTC. It codes for CASSQEGTVNEQFF.

This clonotype was seen a single time. V gene TRBV6-2 or TRBV6-3 combines with J gene TRBJ2-4; D might be TRBD2 (7 bases). The V end lost 6 bases, the J end lost 0 bases, and 18 bases lay between the germline ends. CDR3 length: 17 amino acids. CDR1 MNHEY and CDR2 SVGEGT come from the germline V gene. Here the CDR3 DNA reads TGTGCCAGCAGAAAGAAAAGCGGGACAATAGCCAAAAACATTCAGTACTTC. Translated: CASRKKSGTIAKNIQYF.

The chain recombines TRBV29-1 with TRBJ2-1, with 8 nucleotides matching TRBD2. Germline CDR1 and CDR2: SQVTM and ANQGSEA. The V segment lost 7 bases and the J segment 4 bases; nucleotides outside the gene matches: 9. The CDR3 extends over 14 amino acids. CDR3 region: CSAGVAGLYNEQFF. CDR3 nucleotides: TGCAGCGCCGGAGTAGCGGGGTTATACAATGAGCAGTTCTTC.

About this clonotype itself: This may stem from a read error, because a much larger clone lies one nucleotide away. The CDR3 does not close with the conserved phenylalanine or tryptophan, likely indicating a read error. The rearrangement links TRBV4-3 to TRBJ2-7; D is uncertain. The CDR3 is 14 residues long. CDR1 is LGHNA and CDR2 is YSLEER in the germline V gene. V lost 0 bases to trimming and J lost 0 bases, with 6 bases between them. The CDR3 nucleotides are TGCGCCAGCAGCCAAGATGGTAGCTCCTACGAGCAGTACCTC. It translates to CASSQDGSSYEQYL.

This clonotype was counted many times. The J gene is TRBJ2-4, the V gene TRBV28; 9 bases are a match to TRBD1. Germline V gives CDR1 MDHEN, CDR2 SYDVKM. The CDR3 is made up of 17 amino acids. V shed 6 bases and J 1 base; nucleotides not matched to a gene: 10. The CDR3 here is CASRSHRGQRAKNIQYF. For the CDR3, the DNA is TGTGCCAGCAGATCCCACAGGGGGCAAAGGGCCAAAAACATTCAGTACTTC.

This clonotype came up many times. The chain combines TRBV20-1 with TRBJ1-1, with a tentative D call TRBD1 (5 bases). The CDR3 covers 17 residues. With 3 bases removed from V and 1 base from J, the gap between germline ends came to 21 bases. Germline V gives CDR1 DFQATT, CDR2 SNEGSKA (reference sequence). CDR3 protein: CSARNRHLPLENTEAFF. The DNA of the CDR3 is TGCAGTGCTAGGAACAGGCATCTACCGCTCGAGAACACTGAAGCTTTCTTT.

The sample holds a few counts of this clonotype. This rearrangement joins TRBV29-1 to TRBJ2-3; D call uncertain. The CDR3 extends over 11 amino acids. V was shortened by 6 bases and J by 2 bases, with 6 bases between the two germline ends. The germline CDR1 and CDR2 sequences are SQVTM and ANQGSEA. DNA of the CDR3: TGCAGCGTCGATAACACAGATACGCAGTATTTT. Encoded protein: CSVDNTDTQYF.

A few counts support this clonotype. A much larger clone lies one base from this, so it may be a read error. The rearrangement uses TRBV6-1 and TRBJ2-7; 12 positions agree with TRBD1. CDR1 MNHNS and CDR2 SASEGT come from the germline V gene. The CDR3 loop spans 14 amino acids. The CDR3 is CTSSSGQGASEQYF. CDR3 DNA sequence: TGTACCAGCAGTTCGGGACAGGGGGCGTCTGAGCAGTACTTC.

This clonotype came up many times. This rearrangement joins TRBV27 to TRBJ1-6; tentatively, D is TRBD1 (6 bases). Per germline, CDR1 MNHEY and CDR2 SMNVEV (reference sequence). The CDR3 covers 14 residues. The germline V and J ends were trimmed by 0 bases and 10 bases, with 10 bases remaining between them. The CDR3 nucleotides read TGTGCCAGCAGTTTATCGACAGGTTCCTCACCCCTCCACTTT. This sequence encodes CASSLSTGSSPLHF.

This clonotype has a handful of counts. J is TRBJ2-7 and V is TRBV19, with a tentative D call TRBD2 (5 bases). Trimming pared 3 bases from V and 0 bases from J, leaving 6 bases between. This CDR3 comprises 13 residues. Germline-derived CDR1 and CDR2 are LNHDA and SQIVND (reference sequence). Here the CDR3 DNA reads TGTGCCAGTAGTATTGACTACTCCTACGAGCAGTACTTC. It yields the protein CASSIDYSYEQYF.

At least ten counts were recorded for this clonotype. The chain has TRBV7-2 and TRBJ2-7; D ambiguous. Germline lookup yields CDR1 SGHTA and CDR2 FQGNSA. V was shortened by 6 bases and J by 0 bases, with 6 bases between the two germline ends. This CDR3 region has 12 residues. Written as DNA, the CDR3 is TGTGCCAGCAGGGGTCTCTCCTACGAGCAGTACTTC. This sequence encodes CASRGLSYEQYF.

The genes are TRBV12-3 or TRBV12-4 and TRBJ1-5; 9 bases line up with TRBD1. The CDR3 spans 13 residues. The junction had 2 bases not matched to a gene; V was cut back by 7 bases and J by 4 bases. CDR3 coding DNA: TGTGCCAGCACGGGGACAGGGAATCAGCCCCAGCATTTT. Its translation: CASTGTGNQPQHF.

This clonotype has a count of ten or more. This sequence joins TRBV20-1 and TRBJ2-2, with D unclear. This CDR3 has 12 residues. Germline CDR1 is DFQATT and CDR2 is SNEGSKA (reference sequence). Deletions cut 3 bases from V and 2 bases from J, with 4 bases between. The CDR3, as DNA: TGCAGTGCTAGTAGTAACACCGGGGAGCTGTTTTTT. The encoded protein is CSASSNTGELFF.

On this clonotype itself: Just one base apart from a much larger clone, this may be a read error. The chain has TRBV6-2 or TRBV6-3 and TRBJ2-7; TRBD1 matches 8 bases. J lost 4 bases, V lost 4 bases, and 9 bases had no gene match. Per germline, CDR1 MNHEY and CDR2 SVGEGT. The CDR3 is 15 amino acids. In DNA form, the CDR3 reads TGTGCCAGCAGTTTCCCAGGGGGCCAAGTGTACGAGCAGTACTTC. It translates to CASSFPGGQVYEQYF.

This clonotype was seen a handful of times. V usage is TRBV20-1 and J usage is TRBJ2-3, with 14 bases aligning to TRBD2. V shed 3 bases and J 0 bases; nucleotides not matched to a gene: 8. The CDR3 consists of 18 residues. CDR1 and CDR2 (germline): DFQATT, SNEGSKA (reference sequence). The CDR3 protein is CSASGTSGSSTSTDTQYF. The CDR3 coding sequence is TGCAGTGCTAGCGGGACTAGCGGGAGCTCCACAAGCACAGATACGCAGTATTTT.

The V gene is TRBV5-1, the J gene TRBJ1-6, with a tentative D call TRBD1 (6 bases). V dropped 3 bases and J dropped 6 bases, with 10 bases sitting between them. Germline V lookup: CDR1 SGHRS, CDR2 YFSETQ. This CDR3 contains 14 residues. The CDR3 DNA reads as TGCGCCAGCAGCTCACAGGGCGGTAATTCACCCCTCCACTTT. Amino acid sequence: CASSSQGGNSPLHF.

Turning to this clonotype: A clone one base away is much larger, so this may be a read error. This chain uses TRBV2 with TRBJ2-7, with TRBD2 matching 7 bases. The CDR3 has 13 residues. Germline assignment: CDR1 SNHLY and CDR2 FYNNEI. In DNA, the CDR3 is TGTTCCAGCAGCCCCGGGAGGTTCGACGAGCAGTACTTC. Its protein is CSSSPGRFDEQYF.

The V gene is TRBV6-1, the J gene TRBJ1-2; 7 bases match TRBD1. Germline lookup yields CDR1 MNHNS and CDR2 SASEGT. After removal of 6 bases from V and 1 base from J, the junction contained 5 bases not matched to a gene. The CDR3 has 14 amino acids. As DNA, the CDR3 is TGTGCCAGCAGAAGGGACAGCCATAACTATGGCTACACCTTC. The encoded protein is CASRRDSHNYGYTF.

Regarding this clonotype: A much larger clone is a single base away; this may be a read error. This chain uses TRBV10-2 with TRBJ2-5; D may be TRBD2 (5 bases). V lost 6 bases and J lost 9, with 20 bases in between. CDR3 length: 14 residues. Germline assignment: CDR1 WSHSY and CDR2 SAAADI. The CDR3 DNA sequence: TGCGCCAGCAGCGTACTACCCCAGGAGGAGGCCCAGTACTTC. Protein: CASSVLPQEEAQYF.

Many counts were recorded for this clonotype. The chain joins TRBV2 to TRBJ2-1; tentative D call: TRBD2 (5 bases). The V gene's germline CDR1 is SNHLY and CDR2 FYNNEI. Trimming took off 4 bases at V and 4 bases at J, with 11 bases between the two ends. CDR3 length: 14 amino acids. The CDR3 loop is CASSAEGDYNEQFF. In DNA, the CDR3 is TGTGCCAGCAGTGCTGAGGGAGATTACAATGAGCAGTTCTTC.

This clonotype has a count of ten or more. This sequence joins TRBV4-1 and TRBJ2-2; no clear D. The CDR3 length is 13 residues. The germline V and J ends were trimmed by 10 bases and 1 base, with 10 bases remaining between them. The germline gives CDR1 MGHRA, CDR2 YSYEKL. CDR3 loop: CATLDENTGELFF. The CDR3 nucleotides read TGCGCCACCTTGGACGAGAACACCGGGGAGCTGTTTTTT.

Turning to this clonotype: The junction does not match germline at one end; this may be a read error. This sequence joins TRBV4-3 and TRBJ2-6, with D unclear. Germline CDR1 LGHNA, CDR2 YSLEER. The CDR3 contains 16 residues. The CDR3 coding sequence is TGCGCCAGCAGACAAGGCCGCGGCTCTGGGGCCAACGTCCTGACTTTC. It codes for CASRQGRGSGANVLTF.

This clonotype was detected many times. The chain recombines TRBV7-2 with TRBJ1-5; no definite D call. The CDR3 contains 16 residues. Trimming removed 5 bases at V and 8 bases at J, with 22 bases between. CDR1 and CDR2 from the germline V gene are SGHTA and FQGNSA. CDR3 DNA: TGTGCCAGCAGCCCAACGCGATCCGGGTTTTTGAAGCCCCAGCATTTT. It is translated as CASSPTRSGFLKPQHF.

At least ten counts were recorded for this clonotype. The V and J genes are TRBV4-1 and TRBJ1-5, with 8 bases fitting TRBD1. After removal of 0 bases from V and 6 bases from J, the junction contained 10 bases not matched to a gene. The length of the CDR3 is 17 residues. From germline, CDR1 is MGHRA and CDR2 YSYEKL. The CDR3 reads CASSQDRAGTGGQPQHF. CDR3 nucleotide sequence: TGCGCCAGCAGCCAAGATCGTGCCGGGACAGGAGGTCAGCCCCAGCATTTT.